This TCR beta chain was documented in a study of blood T cell repertoires in COVID-19. Study information: The United States, Italy and Spain provided the acute and convalescent COVID-19 samples.

This clone counts as medium-sized (0.01 to 0.1%). Clones were read by immunoSEQ multiplex PCR, and TCRdb kept only the in-frame ones, dropping some. The sample has around 100,000 clones; about 74% are singletons. V was clipped by 3 bases and J by 4 bases, with 7 bases between them. In germline, CDR1 is LNHNV, CDR2 YYDKDF (reference sequence). This CDR3 comprises 12 residues. Input material: peripheral blood. The receptor comes from a man aged 70 or older with COVID-19, enrolled during active disease. The genes are TRBV15 and TRBJ2-7; D perhaps matches TRBD1 (5 bases). Here the CDR3 DNA reads TGTGCCACCAGCAGGGGGCGGTACGAGCAGTACTTC. Protein product: CATSRGRYEQYF.